One and the same sample provided the 14 T cell receptor beta chains below, sequenced in a study of early T cells in non-severe SARS-CoV-2 infection. TCRdb called the 5' RACE reads again in MiXCR, with one record for every CDR3 protein. The sample lists 40,000 to 60,000 distinct CDR3 sequences, around 9.1% occurring once. Material for sequencing was whole blood. These receptor sequences come from an adult who was a healthcare worker with PCR-confirmed SARS-CoV-2 infection or an uninfected control (not recorded which).

This clonotype was picked up many times. The rearrangement uses TRBV27 and TRBJ2-2, with a possible D match to TRBD1 (6 bases). The germline CDR1 and CDR2 sequences are MNHEY and SMNVEV (reference sequence). This CDR3 is 20 amino acids long. The ends were cut back, 6 bases at V and 5 bases at J, with 31 bases in the middle. The CDR3 reads CASRSVGRPGRLRGTGELFF. The DNA of the CDR3 is TGTGCCAGCAGATCGGTTGGGCGTCCGGGACGCCTAAGGGGGACCGGGGAGCTGTTTTTT.

This clonotype was detected ten times or more. This rearrangement joins TRBV27 to TRBJ2-1, with D perhaps being TRBD1 or TRBD2 (5 bases each). This CDR3 has 15 amino acids. Trimming stripped 2 bases from V and 3 bases from J, with 11 bases between. Germline CDR1 and CDR2: MNHEY and SMNVEV (reference sequence). The CDR3 is CASSLNGAGYNEQFF. DNA of the CDR3: TGTGCCAGCAGTTTAAATGGGGCGGGCTACAATGAGCAGTTCTTC.

The sample holds many counts of this clonotype. This chain's CDR3 is CASSYPGLAERTGELFF. In nucleotides, the CDR3 is TGTGCCAGCAGTTACCCAGGACTAGCGGAGCGCACCGGGGAGCTGTTTTTT. The chain carries TRBV6-2 or TRBV6-3 and TRBJ2-2, with 10 bases matching TRBD2. Germline V gene data show CDR1 as MNHEY and CDR2 as SVGEGT. V shed 2 bases, J shed 4 bases, and the junction held 7 bases outside the gene matches. This CDR3 comprises 17 residues.

The chain uses TRBV7-8 and TRBJ1-2; D gene unclear. The CDR3 extends over 15 amino acids. Trimming removed 5 bases from V and 5 bases from J, with 18 bases in between. CDR1 and CDR2 from the germline V gene are SGHVS and FQNEAQ. This CDR3 is CASSPIRTAIYGYTF. CDR3 in DNA: TGTGCCAGCAGCCCCATCCGGACGGCAATATATGGCTACACCTTC.

This clonotype was found many times. The chain combines TRBV7-2 with TRBJ2-1; the D gene could be TRBD1 or TRBD2 (5 bases each). The CDR3 runs to 15 residues. Deletions cut 5 bases from V and 0 bases from J, with 11 bases between. The germline V gene has CDR1 SGHTA and CDR2 FQGNSA. Here the CDR3 DNA reads TGTGCCAGCAGCCCAACTAGGGGCTCCTACAATGAGCAGTTCTTC. This gives the protein CASSPTRGSYNEQFF.

This clonotype came up many times. The genes are TRBV24-1 and TRBJ2-1, with D possibly TRBD2 on 5 matching bases. CDR3 length: 15 residues. CDR1 is KGHDR and CDR2 is SFDVKD in the germline V gene. V shed 1 base and J shed 6 bases, with 12 bases lying between them. The CDR3 nucleotides read TGTGCCACCAGTGATTTAGGCGGGCCGACCAATGAGCAGTTCTTC. This encodes CATSDLGGPTNEQFF.

This clonotype was found many times. The chain recombines TRBV5-4 with TRBJ2-1, with 8 bases aligning to TRBD2. This CDR3 contains 17 residues. CDR1 and CDR2 from the germline V gene are SGHNT and YYREEE (reference sequence). V lost 5 bases and J lost 0; bases outside the gene matches: 10. The CDR3 region has the DNA TGTGCCAGCAGTCGAACTACCGGGACTAGCTCCTACAATGAGCAGTTCTTC. Translation gives CASSRTTGTSSYNEQFF.

This clonotype came up many times. The chain has TRBV7-9 and TRBJ2-1; D remains ambiguous. CDR1 and CDR2 from the germline V gene are SEHNR and FQNEAQ (reference sequence). This CDR3 is built from 14 residues. Trimming took off 3 bases at V and 5 bases at J, with 11 bases between the two ends. CDR3 nucleotides: TGTGCCAGCAGCTTCACCGGGTTAGACAATGAGCAGTTCTTC. It specifies CASSFTGLDNEQFF.

The table lists this clonotype with many counts. The chain combines TRBV5-4 with TRBJ1-2; 7 bases align to TRBD1. V shed 4 bases and J 7 bases; nucleotides not matched to a gene: 13. The CDR3 extends over 15 amino acids. CDR1 SGHNT and CDR2 YYREEE come from the germline V gene (reference sequence). CDR3 sequence reads: CASSRSGTELVGYTF. The DNA for the CDR3 is TGTGCCAGCAGCCGTTCCGGGACAGAACTTGTTGGCTACACCTTC.

Ten or more counts support this clonotype. The rearrangement links TRBV19 to TRBJ2-1; TRBD2 is a possible D gene (6 bases). V was shortened by 3 bases and J by 4 bases, with 13 bases between the two germline ends. From germline, CDR1 is LNHDA and CDR2 SQIVND (reference sequence). The CDR3 has 15 amino acids. CDR3 sequence: CASSITGEGYNEQFF. DNA of the CDR3: TGTGCCAGTAGTATCACGGGAGAGGGGTACAATGAGCAGTTCTTC.

This clonotype is deemed medium-sized. The chain uses TRBV7-9 and TRBJ2-1; 14 bases are a match to TRBD2. Per germline, CDR1 SEHNR and CDR2 FQNEAQ (reference sequence). J lost 7 bases, V lost 4 bases, and 3 bases had no gene match. This CDR3 spans 15 amino acids. CDR3 bases: TGTGCCAGCAGCTCGGGACTAGCGGGAGTGAATGAGCAGTTCTTC. It yields the protein CASSSGLAGVNEQFF.

This clonotype was counted a single time. The V and J genes are TRBV27 and TRBJ2-2; D remains unclear. The CDR3 sequence is 13 residues long. V dropped 5 bases and J dropped 6 bases, with 10 bases sitting between them. Germline CDR1 is MNHEY and CDR2 is SMNVEV (reference sequence). CDR3 DNA: TGTGCCAGCAGTCCTTCAAGGGCCGGGGAGCTGTTTTTT. Its protein product is CASSPSRAGELFF.

The table lists this clonotype with a few counts. The V call is TRBV28, the J call TRBJ2-5; 7 nucleotides agree with TRBD1. V lost 5 bases to trimming and J lost 2 bases; unmatched junction nucleotides: 8. CDR1 MDHEN and CDR2 SYDVKM come from the germline V gene. The CDR3 covers 15 residues. The CDR3 DNA sequence: TGTGCCAGCAGTGGCATAGGGACAGCTCAAGAGACCCAGTACTTC. Its translation is CASSGIGTAQETQYF. Together with reference TRBV28 and TRBJ2-5, the CDR3 gives the full variable domain: DVKVTQSSRYLVKRTGEKVFLECVQDMDHENMFWYRQDPGLGLRLIYFSYDVKMKEKGDIPEGYSVSREKKERFSLILESASTNQTSMYLCASSGIGTAQETQYFGPGTRLLVL.

The table lists this clonotype with many counts. The CDR3 here is CASSPTGEYGYTF. DNA of the CDR3: TGTGCCAGCTCACCGACGGGTGAATATGGCTACACCTTC. The chain employs TRBV18 and TRBJ1-2; D is ambiguous. The CDR3 runs to 13 residues. Germline assignment: CDR1 KGHSH and CDR2 LQKENI. Trimming took off 3 bases at V and 5 bases at J, with 10 bases between the two ends.